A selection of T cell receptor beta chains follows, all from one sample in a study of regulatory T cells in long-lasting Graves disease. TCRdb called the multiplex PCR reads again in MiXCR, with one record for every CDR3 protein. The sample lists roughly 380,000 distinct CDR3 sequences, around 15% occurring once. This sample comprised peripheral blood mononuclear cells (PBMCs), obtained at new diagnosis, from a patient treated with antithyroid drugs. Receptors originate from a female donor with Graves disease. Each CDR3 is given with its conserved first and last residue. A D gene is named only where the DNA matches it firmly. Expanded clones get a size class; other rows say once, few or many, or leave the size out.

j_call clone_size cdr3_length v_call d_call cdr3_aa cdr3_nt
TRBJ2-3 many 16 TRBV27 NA CASSLSWGERTDTQYF TGTGCCAGCAGTTTATCGTGGGGGGAGCGCACAGATACGCAGTATTTT
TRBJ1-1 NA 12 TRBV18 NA CASSPMSAEAFF TGTGCCAGCTCACCAATGTCCGCTGAAGCTTTCTTT
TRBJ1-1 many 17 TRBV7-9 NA CASSPGRTDLSSPEAFF TGTGCCAGCAGCCCGGGACGGACAGACTTGAGCTCCCCTGAAGCTTTCTTT
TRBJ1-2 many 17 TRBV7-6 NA CASSLAGFPQGRHGYTF TGTGCCAGCAGCTTAGCGGGTTTCCCGCAGGGAAGGCATGGCTACACCTTC
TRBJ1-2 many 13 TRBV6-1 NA CASGAQVGDGYTF TGTGCCAGCGGGGCCCAGGTCGGAGATGGCTACACCTTC
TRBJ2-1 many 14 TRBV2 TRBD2 CASSTSGSYNEQFF TGTGCCAGCAGTACTAGCGGGAGTTACAATGAGCAGTTCTTC
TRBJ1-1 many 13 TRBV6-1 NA CASRGDLNTEAFF TGTGCCAGCAGGGGCGACCTGAACACTGAAGCTTTCTTT
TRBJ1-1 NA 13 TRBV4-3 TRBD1 CASSERQGAEAFF TGCGCCAGCAGCGAGCGACAGGGGGCTGAAGCTTTCTTT
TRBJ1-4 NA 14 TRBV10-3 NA CAISEGVQGEKLFF TGTGCCATCAGTGAGGGAGTACAAGGCGAAAAACTGTTTTTT
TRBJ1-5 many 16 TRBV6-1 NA CASSEVAALSNQPQHF TGTGCCAGCAGTGAAGTGGCGGCTTTGAGCAATCAGCCCCAGCATTTT
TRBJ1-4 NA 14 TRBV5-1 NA CASSNGRIDEKLFF TGCGCCAGCAGTAATGGTAGAATTGATGAAAAACTGTTTTTT
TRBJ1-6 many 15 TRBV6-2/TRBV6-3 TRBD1 CASTRGTGLNSPLHF TGTGCCAGCACCCGCGGGACAGGGCTTAATTCACCCCTCCACTTT
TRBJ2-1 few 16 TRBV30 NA CAWSVHFAGQYNEQFF TGTGCCTGGAGTGTTCATTTCGCGGGACAGTACAATGAGCAGTTCTTC
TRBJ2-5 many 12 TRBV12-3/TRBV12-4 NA CASGLRDKTQYF TGTGCCAGCGGCCTGCGGGATAAGACCCAGTACTTC
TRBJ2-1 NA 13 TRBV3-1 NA CASSRTVLDEQFF TGTGCCAGCAGCCGGACAGTTTTAGATGAGCAGTTCTTC
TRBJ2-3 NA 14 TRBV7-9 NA CASSLYRDPVTQYF TGTGCCAGCAGCTTATACAGGGACCCCGTTACGCAGTATTTT